The clone carrying this T cell receptor (beta chain) was seen once. Its specificity is not known. These data are taken from a study of T cell responses to AZD1222 COVID-19 vaccine. Regarding the study as a whole: It should be noted that donors were predominantly white British and more often female, and clonal diversity was possibly underestimated.

The trim removed 5 bases at V and 0 bases at J, leaving 8 bases unmatched. There are 16 residues in the CDR3. Germline CDR1 reads SGHTA; CDR2 reads FQGTGA. Data came from immunoSEQ multiplex PCR; TCRdb stores just in-frame clones and leaves some out. The data show about 110,000 clones, around 87% seen once. The source material was peripheral blood, sampled 28 days after the second AZD1222 dose. This chain uses TRBV7-3 with TRBJ2-3, with TRBD2 identical over 7 bases. The sequence was collected from an adult who received the AZD1222 COVID-19 vaccine. The CDR3 DNA sequence: TGTGCCAGCAGCGCTCAGGCTAGCGGTAGCACAGATACGCAGTATTTT. Its translation: CASSAQASGSTDTQYF. Filled out from reference TRBV7-3 and TRBJ2-3, the complete variable domain reads GAGVSQTPSNKVTEKGKYVELRCDPISGHTALYWYRQSLGQGPEFLIYFQGTGAADDSGLPNDRFFAVRPEGSVSTLKIQRTERGDSAVYLCASSAQASGSTDTQYFGPGTRLTVL.